The TCR beta chain under discussion was sequenced for a study of T cell changes during pregnancy in multiple sclerosis. Sequencing used immunoSEQ multiplex PCR; TCRdb keeps in-frame clones, though not all of them. Altogether approximately 48,000 clones are present, 85% to 95% being singletons, with the ten largest covering around 0.58%. This clone was detected a few times. This clonotype was sampled from a female donor with multiple sclerosis, enrolled in a pregnancy study. The specimen was CD4+ T cells from peripheral blood mononuclear cells, collected in the second trimester of pregnancy.

The CDR3 loop is CASSLGSGVNTEAFF. Written as DNA, the CDR3 is TGTGCCAGCAGCTTAGGATCGGGTGTGAACACTGAAGCTTTCTTT. The J gene is TRBJ1-1, the V gene TRBV7-9; D not resolved. This CDR3 comprises 15 residues. V dropped 1 base and J dropped 0 bases, with 9 bases sitting between them. CDR1 and CDR2 from the germline V gene are SEHNR and FQNEAQ (reference sequence).